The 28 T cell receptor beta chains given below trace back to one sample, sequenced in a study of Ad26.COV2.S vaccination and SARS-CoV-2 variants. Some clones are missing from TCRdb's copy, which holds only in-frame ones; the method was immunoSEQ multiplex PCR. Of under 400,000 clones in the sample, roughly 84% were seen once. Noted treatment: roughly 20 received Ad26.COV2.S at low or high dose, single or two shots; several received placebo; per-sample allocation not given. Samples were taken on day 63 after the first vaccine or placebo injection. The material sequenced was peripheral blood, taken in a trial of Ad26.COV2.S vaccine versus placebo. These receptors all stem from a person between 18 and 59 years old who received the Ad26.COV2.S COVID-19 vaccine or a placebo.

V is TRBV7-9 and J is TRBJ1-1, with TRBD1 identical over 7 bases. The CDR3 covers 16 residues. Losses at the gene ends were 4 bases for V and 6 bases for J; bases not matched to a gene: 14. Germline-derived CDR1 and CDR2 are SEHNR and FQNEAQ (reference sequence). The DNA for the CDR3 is TGTGCCAGCAGCTCTGCTCCGGGACAGTTCGTCGCTGAAGCTTTCTTT. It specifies CASSSAPGQFVAEAFF. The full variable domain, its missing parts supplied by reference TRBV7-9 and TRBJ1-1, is DTGVSQNPRHKITKRGQNVTFRCDPISEHNRLYWYRQTLGQGPEFLTYFQNEAQLEKSRLLSDRFSAERPKGSFSTLEIQRTEQGDSAMYLCASSSAPGQFVAEAFFGQGTRLTVV.

Here the CDR3 DNA reads TGTGCCAGCAGTTACGAGTCCGGGGGGCCGCGGTATGGCTACACCTTC. The encoded protein is CASSYESGGPRYGYTF. The chain links TRBV6-5 to TRBJ1-2, with a weak D call TRBD1 (6 bases). Per germline, CDR1 MNHEY and CDR2 SVGAGI. This CDR3 contains 16 residues. Trimming pared 2 bases from V and 5 bases from J, leaving 18 bases between.

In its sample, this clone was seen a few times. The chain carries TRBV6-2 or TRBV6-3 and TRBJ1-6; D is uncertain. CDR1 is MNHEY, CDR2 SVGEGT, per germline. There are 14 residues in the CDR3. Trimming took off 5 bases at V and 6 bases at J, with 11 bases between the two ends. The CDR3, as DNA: TGTGCCAGCAGTACCCAGCTGCCTAATTCACCCCTCCACTTT. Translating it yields CASSTQLPNSPLHF.

The CDR3 DNA is TGTGCCAGAACAGGGCAAGGAAACACCATATATTTT. Amino acids: CARTGQGNTIYF. The gene calls are TRBV9 and TRBJ1-3; D is perhaps TRBD1 (6 bases). Germline CDR1 and CDR2: SGDLS and YYNGEE. This CDR3 has 12 amino acids. V was shortened by 8 bases and J by 4 bases, with 10 bases between the two germline ends.

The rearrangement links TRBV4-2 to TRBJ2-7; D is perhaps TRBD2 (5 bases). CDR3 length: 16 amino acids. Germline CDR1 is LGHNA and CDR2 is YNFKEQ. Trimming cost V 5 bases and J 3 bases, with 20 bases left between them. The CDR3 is CASSAGQLGVDYEQYF. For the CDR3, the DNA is TGTGCCAGCAGCGCGGGCCAGCTGGGCGTTGACTACGAGCAGTACTTC.

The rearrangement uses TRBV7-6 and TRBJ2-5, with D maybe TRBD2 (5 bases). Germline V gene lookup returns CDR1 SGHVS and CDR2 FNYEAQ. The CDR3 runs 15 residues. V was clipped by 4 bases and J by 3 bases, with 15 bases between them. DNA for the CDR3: TGTGCCAGCAGCTCAACTAGGAATGGAAAAGAGACCCAGTACTTC. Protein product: CASSSTRNGKETQYF.

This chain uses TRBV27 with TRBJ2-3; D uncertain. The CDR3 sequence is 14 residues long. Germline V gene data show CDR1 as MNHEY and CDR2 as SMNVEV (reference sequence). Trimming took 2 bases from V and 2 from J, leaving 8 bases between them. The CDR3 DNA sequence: TGTGCCAGCAGTTTAGATATATTCACAGATACGCAGTATTTT. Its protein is CASSLDIFTDTQYF.

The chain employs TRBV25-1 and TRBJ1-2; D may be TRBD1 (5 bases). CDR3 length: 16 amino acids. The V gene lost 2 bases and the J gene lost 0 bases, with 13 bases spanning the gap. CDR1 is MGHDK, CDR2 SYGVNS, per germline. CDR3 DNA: TGTGCCAGCAGTGAAGAAACAGGACTACCTAACTATGGCTACACCTTC. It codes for CASSEETGLPNYGYTF.

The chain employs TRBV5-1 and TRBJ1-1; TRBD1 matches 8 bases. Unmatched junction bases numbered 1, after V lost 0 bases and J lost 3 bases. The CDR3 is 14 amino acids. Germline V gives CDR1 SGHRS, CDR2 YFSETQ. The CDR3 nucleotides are TGCGCCAGCAGCTTGGACAGGGGGGACACTGAAGCTTTCTTT. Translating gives CASSLDRGDTEAFF. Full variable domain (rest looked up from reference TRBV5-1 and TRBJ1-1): KAGVTQTPRYLIKTRGQQVTLSCSPISGHRSVSWYQQTPGQGLQFLFEYFSETQRNKGNFPGRFSGRQFSNSRSEMNVSTLELGDSALYLCASSLDRGDTEAFFGQGTRLTVV.

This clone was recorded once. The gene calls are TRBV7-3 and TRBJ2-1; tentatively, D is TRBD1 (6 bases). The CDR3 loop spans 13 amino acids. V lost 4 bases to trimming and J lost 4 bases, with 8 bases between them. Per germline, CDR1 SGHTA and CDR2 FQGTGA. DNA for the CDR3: TGTGCCAGCAGCTGGGACAATTACAATGAGCAGTTCTTC. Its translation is CASSWDNYNEQFF. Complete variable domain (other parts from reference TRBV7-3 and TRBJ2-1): GAGVSQTPSNKVTEKGKYVELRCDPISGHTALYWYRQSLGQGPEFLIYFQGTGAADDSGLPNDRFFAVRPEGSVSTLKIQRTERGDSAVYLCASSWDNYNEQFFGPGTRLTVL.

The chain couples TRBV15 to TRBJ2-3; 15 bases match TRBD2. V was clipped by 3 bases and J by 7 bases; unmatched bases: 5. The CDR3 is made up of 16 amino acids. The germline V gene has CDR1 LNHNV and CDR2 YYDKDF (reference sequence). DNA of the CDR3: TGTGCCACCAGCAGCCCCGGACTAGCGGGGGGGTATACGCAGTATTTT. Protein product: CATSSPGLAGGYTQYF.

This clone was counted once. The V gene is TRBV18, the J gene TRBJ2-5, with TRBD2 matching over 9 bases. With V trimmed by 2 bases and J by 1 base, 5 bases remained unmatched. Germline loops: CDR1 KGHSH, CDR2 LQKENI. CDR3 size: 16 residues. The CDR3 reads CASSPGASGAQETQYF. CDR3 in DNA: TGTGCCAGCTCACCAGGGGCTAGCGGGGCCCAAGAGACCCAGTACTTC.

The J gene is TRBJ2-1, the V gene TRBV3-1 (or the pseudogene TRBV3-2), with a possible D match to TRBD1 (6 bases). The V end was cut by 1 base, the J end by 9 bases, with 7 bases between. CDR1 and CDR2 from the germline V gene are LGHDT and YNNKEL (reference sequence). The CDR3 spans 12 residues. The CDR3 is CASSQVGGEQFF. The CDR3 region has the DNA TGTGCCAGCAGCCAAGTAGGGGGTGAGCAGTTCTTC.

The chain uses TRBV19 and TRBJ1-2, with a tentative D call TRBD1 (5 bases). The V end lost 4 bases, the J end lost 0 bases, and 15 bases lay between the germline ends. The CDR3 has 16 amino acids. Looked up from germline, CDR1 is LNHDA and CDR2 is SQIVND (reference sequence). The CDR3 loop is CASSTRTGGPNYGYTF. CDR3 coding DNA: TGTGCCAGTAGTACCCGTACAGGAGGCCCTAACTATGGCTACACCTTC.

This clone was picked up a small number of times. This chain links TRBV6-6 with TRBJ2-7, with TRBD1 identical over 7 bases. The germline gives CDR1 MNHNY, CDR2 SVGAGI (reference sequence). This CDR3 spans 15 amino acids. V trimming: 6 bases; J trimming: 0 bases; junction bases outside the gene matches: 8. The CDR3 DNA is TGTGCCAGCAGATCACCGGGACAGAGCTCCTACGAGCAGTACTTC. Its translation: CASRSPGQSSYEQYF.

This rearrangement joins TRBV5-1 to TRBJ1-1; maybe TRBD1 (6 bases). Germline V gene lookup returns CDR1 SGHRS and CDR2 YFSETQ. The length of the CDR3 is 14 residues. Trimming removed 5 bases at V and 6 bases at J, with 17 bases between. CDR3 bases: TGCGCCAGCAGATTTACAGGGAGGGAGGCTGAAGCTTTCTTT. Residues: CASRFTGREAEAFF.

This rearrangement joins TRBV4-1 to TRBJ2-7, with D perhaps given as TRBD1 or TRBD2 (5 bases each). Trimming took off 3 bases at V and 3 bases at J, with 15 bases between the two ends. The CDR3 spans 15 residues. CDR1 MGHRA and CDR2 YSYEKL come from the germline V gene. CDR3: CASSQDPGALYEQYF. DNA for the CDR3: TGCGCCAGCAGCCAGGACCCCGGGGCCCTCTACGAGCAGTACTTC.

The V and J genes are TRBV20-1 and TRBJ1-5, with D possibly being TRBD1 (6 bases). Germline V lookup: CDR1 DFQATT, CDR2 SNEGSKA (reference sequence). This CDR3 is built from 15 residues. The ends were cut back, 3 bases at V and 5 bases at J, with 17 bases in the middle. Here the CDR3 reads CSASRGSPGDQPQHF. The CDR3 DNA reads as TGCAGTGCTAGTAGGGGGTCCCCAGGGGATCAGCCCCAGCATTTT.

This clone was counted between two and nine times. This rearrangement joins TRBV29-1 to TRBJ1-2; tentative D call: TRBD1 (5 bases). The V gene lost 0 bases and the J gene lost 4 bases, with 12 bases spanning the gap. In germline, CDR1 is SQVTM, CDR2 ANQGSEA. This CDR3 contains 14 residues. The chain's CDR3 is CSVEEVRGSYGYTF. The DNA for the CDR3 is TGCAGCGTTGAAGAAGTTAGGGGAAGCTATGGCTACACCTTC.

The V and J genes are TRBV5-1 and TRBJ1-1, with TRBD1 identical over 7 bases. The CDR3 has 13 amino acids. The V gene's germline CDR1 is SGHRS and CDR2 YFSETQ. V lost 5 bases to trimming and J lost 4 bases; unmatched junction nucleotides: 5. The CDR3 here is CASRSRGATEAFF. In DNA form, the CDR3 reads TGCGCCAGCAGGAGCAGGGGGGCCACTGAAGCTTTCTTT.

The CDR3 bases are TGCGCCAGCAGCATGGTGGGGGAGTCCTACGAGCAGTACTTC. This gives the protein CASSMVGESYEQYF. This chain links TRBV5-1 with TRBJ2-7; either TRBD1 or TRBD2 may fit D (5 bases each). Germline-derived CDR1 and CDR2 are SGHRS and YFSETQ. The CDR3 runs 14 residues. V lost 4 bases, J lost 1 base, and 12 bases lay in between.

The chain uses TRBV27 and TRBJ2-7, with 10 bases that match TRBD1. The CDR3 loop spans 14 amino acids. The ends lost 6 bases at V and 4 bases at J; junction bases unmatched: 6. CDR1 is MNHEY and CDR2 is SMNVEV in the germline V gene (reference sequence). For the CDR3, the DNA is TGTGCCAGCAGCCCGGGACAGGGGAAGTACGAGCAGTACTTC. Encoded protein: CASSPGQGKYEQYF.

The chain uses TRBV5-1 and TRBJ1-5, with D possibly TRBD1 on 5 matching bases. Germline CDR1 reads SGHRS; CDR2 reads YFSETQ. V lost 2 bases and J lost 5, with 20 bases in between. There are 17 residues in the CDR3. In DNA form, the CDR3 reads TGCGCCAGCAGCTTAACTCCAGGGATAGGGGCAGATCAGCCCCAGCATTTT. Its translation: CASSLTPGIGADQPQHF. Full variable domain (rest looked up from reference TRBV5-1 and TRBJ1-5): KAGVTQTPRYLIKTRGQQVTLSCSPISGHRSVSWYQQTPGQGLQFLFEYFSETQRNKGNFPGRFSGRQFSNSRSEMNVSTLELGDSALYLCASSLTPGIGADQPQHFGDGTRLSIL.

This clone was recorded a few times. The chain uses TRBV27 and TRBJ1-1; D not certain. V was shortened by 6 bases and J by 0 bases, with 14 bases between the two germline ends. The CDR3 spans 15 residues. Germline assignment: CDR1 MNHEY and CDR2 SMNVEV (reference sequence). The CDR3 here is CASRITTPMNTEAFF. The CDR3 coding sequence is TGTGCCAGCAGGATAACCACACCAATGAACACTGAAGCTTTCTTT.

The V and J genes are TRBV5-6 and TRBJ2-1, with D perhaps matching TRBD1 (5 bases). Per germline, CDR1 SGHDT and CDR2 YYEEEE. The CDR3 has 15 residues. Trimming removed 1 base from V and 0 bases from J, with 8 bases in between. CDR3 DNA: TGTGCCAGCAGCTTGAGGGGCCTCTCCTACAATGAGCAGTTCTTC. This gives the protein CASSLRGLSYNEQFF.

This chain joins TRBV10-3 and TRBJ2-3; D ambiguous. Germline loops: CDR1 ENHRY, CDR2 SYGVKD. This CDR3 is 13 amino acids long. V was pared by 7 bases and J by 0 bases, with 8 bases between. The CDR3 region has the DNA TGTGCCATCACTGGGCAGAGCACAGATACGCAGTATTTT. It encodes CAITGQSTDTQYF.

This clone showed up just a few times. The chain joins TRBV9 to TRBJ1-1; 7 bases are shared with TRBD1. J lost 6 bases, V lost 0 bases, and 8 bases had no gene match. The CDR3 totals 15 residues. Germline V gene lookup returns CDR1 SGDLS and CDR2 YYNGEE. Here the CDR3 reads CASSVATQGGAEAFF. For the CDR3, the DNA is TGTGCCAGCAGCGTAGCTACCCAGGGGGGTGCTGAAGCTTTCTTT.

The CDR3 sequence is CASSQGSSNTEAFF. In DNA, the CDR3 is TGTGCCAGCAGCCAAGGCAGTTCGAACACTGAAGCTTTCTTT. V and J are TRBV3-1 (or the pseudogene TRBV3-2) and TRBJ1-1; D ambiguous. This CDR3 spans 14 amino acids. Germline V gene lookup returns CDR1 LGHDT and CDR2 YNNKEL (reference sequence). V was pared by 1 base and J by 1 base, with 7 bases between.